Listed below are T cell receptor beta chains from one sample, sequenced in a study of T cell responses to AZD1222 COVID-19 vaccine. The table came from immunoSEQ multiplex PCR; TCRdb's copy has only in-frame clones and leaves some out. The data show about 150,000 clones, over 85% seen once. The sequences come from peripheral blood, collected on day 0 of AZD1222 vaccination. These TCRs come from an adult in good health. CDR3s include the opening cysteine and the closing phenylalanine or tryptophan. The order of the fields is V gene, D gene, clone size, J gene, CDR3 DNA, CDR3 protein. A D gene is named only where the DNA matches it firmly. Part of the rows lack a size; the others show once, few, many or a class for expanded clones.

v_call: TRBV6-2/TRBV6-3
d_call: .
clone_size: .
j_call: TRBJ2-7
cdr3_nt: TGTGCCAGCAGCCCCCGATTTACGTACGAGCAGTACTTC
cdr3_aa: CASSPRFTYEQYF

v_call: TRBV19
d_call: .
clone_size: .
j_call: TRBJ1-4
cdr3_nt: TGTGCCAGTAGTAAGACAGTTAATGAAAAACTGTTTTTT
cdr3_aa: CASSKTVNEKLFF

v_call: TRBV2
d_call: TRBD1
clone_size: .
j_call: TRBJ1-2
cdr3_nt: TGTGCCAGCAGTTTGCTGGGACAGGGGGCGCTTGATGGCTACACCTTC
cdr3_aa: CASSLLGQGALDGYTF

v_call: TRBV7-3
d_call: .
clone_size: .
j_call: TRBJ2-6
cdr3_nt: TGTGCCAGCAGCTTAACGCGAGGGTTCCCCGGGGATTACTCTGGGGCCAACGTCCTGACTTTC
cdr3_aa: CASSLTRGFPGDYSGANVLTF

v_call: TRBV27
d_call: TRBD1
clone_size: .
j_call: TRBJ1-5
cdr3_nt: TGTGCCAGCAGCCCCTCAAGACAGGGGCGATATAGCAATCAGCCCCAGCATTTT
cdr3_aa: CASSPSRQGRYSNQPQHF

v_call: TRBV6-5
d_call: .
clone_size: .
j_call: TRBJ1-4
cdr3_nt: TGTGCCAGCAGCCCGACCATGGAGGAGGGTGAAAAACTGTTTTTT
cdr3_aa: CASSPTMEEGEKLFF

v_call: TRBV29-1
d_call: TRBD2
clone_size: .
j_call: TRBJ2-3
cdr3_nt: TGCAGCAGCAGGGGGACTAGCGGGCTTGTGGATACGCAGTATTTT
cdr3_aa: CSSRGTSGLVDTQYF

v_call: TRBV19
d_call: TRBD1
clone_size: .
j_call: TRBJ1-5
cdr3_nt: TGTGCCAGTAGTAGACAGGGGGCAATGAGATATAGCAATCAGCCCCAGCATTTT
cdr3_aa: CASSRQGAMRYSNQPQHF

v_call: TRBV11-2
d_call: .
clone_size: .
j_call: TRBJ2-3
cdr3_nt: TGTGCCAGCAGCTTAGGACAGACGTTCACAGATACGCAGTATTTT
cdr3_aa: CASSLGQTFTDTQYF

v_call: TRBV2
d_call: .
clone_size: .
j_call: TRBJ1-1
cdr3_nt: TGTGCCAGCAGTGATGACCGGGTTACTGAAGCTTTCTTT
cdr3_aa: CASSDDRVTEAFF

v_call: TRBV25-1
d_call: TRBD1
clone_size: .
j_call: TRBJ1-5
cdr3_nt: TGTGCCAGCAGTTCTACAGGGGGCTATCAGCCCCAGCATTTT
cdr3_aa: CASSSTGGYQPQHF

v_call: TRBV5-1
d_call: .
clone_size: .
j_call: TRBJ2-6
cdr3_nt: TGCGCCAGCAGCGACCAGGTAGCTGGGGCCAACGTCCTGACTTTC
cdr3_aa: CASSDQVAGANVLTF

v_call: TRBV24-1
d_call: .
clone_size: .
j_call: TRBJ2-1
cdr3_nt: TGTGCCACCAGGGGTACACTCCATGAGCAGTTCTTC
cdr3_aa: CATRGTLHEQFF

v_call: TRBV14
d_call: .
clone_size: .
j_call: TRBJ1-3
cdr3_nt: TGTGCCAGCAGCCAAGATTTGGGGACTGGAAACACCATATATTTT
cdr3_aa: CASSQDLGTGNTIYF

v_call: TRBV10-3
d_call: .
clone_size: .
j_call: TRBJ1-1
cdr3_nt: TGTGCCATCAGTGAGCCTTCAACTTCCACTGAAGCTTTCTTT
cdr3_aa: CAISEPSTSTEAFF

v_call: TRBV7-3
d_call: .
clone_size: .
j_call: TRBJ1-1
cdr3_nt: TGTGCCAGCAGCAGAGGGAATGGGGACACTGAAGCTTTCTTT
cdr3_aa: CASSRGNGDTEAFF

v_call: TRBV6-1
d_call: .
clone_size: .
j_call: TRBJ1-5
cdr3_nt: TGTGCCAGCAGTGAGGTAGAGTCTGATCAGCCCCAGCATTTT
cdr3_aa: CASSEVESDQPQHF

v_call: TRBV19
d_call: TRBD1
clone_size: .
j_call: TRBJ1-2
cdr3_nt: TGTGCCAGTAGTAATCATTCGACAGGGAGAGGCTACACCTTC
cdr3_aa: CASSNHSTGRGYTF

v_call: TRBV19
d_call: TRBD1
clone_size: .
j_call: TRBJ1-6
cdr3_nt: TGTGCCAGTAGTTTCCGCCGGGACAGAACTAATTCACCCCTCCACTTT
cdr3_aa: CASSFRRDRTNSPLHF

v_call: TRBV28
d_call: .
clone_size: .
j_call: TRBJ2-2
cdr3_nt: TGTGCCAGCAGTTTGGGGCATTCTTACACCGGGGAGCTGTTTTTT
cdr3_aa: CASSLGHSYTGELFF

v_call: TRBV30
d_call: .
clone_size: .
j_call: TRBJ1-2
cdr3_nt: TGTGCCTGGAGTGCCGGGCCGCGGCATGGCTACACCTTC
cdr3_aa: CAWSAGPRHGYTF

v_call: TRBV21-1
d_call: .
clone_size: .
j_call: TRBJ1-5
cdr3_nt: TGTGCCAGCAGCAAAGTTAGGGAGTGGGGCAATCAGCCCCAGCATTTT
cdr3_aa: CASSKVREWGNQPQHF

v_call: TRBV19
d_call: .
clone_size: once
j_call: TRBJ2-1
cdr3_nt: TGTGCCAGTAGTATAAATGGCAATGAGCAGTTCTTC
cdr3_aa: CASSINGNEQFF

v_call: TRBV28
d_call: .
clone_size: .
j_call: TRBJ1-1
cdr3_nt: TGTGCCAGCAGGCAGCCTTTGAACACTGAAGCTTTCTTT
cdr3_aa: CASRQPLNTEAFF

v_call: TRBV5-1
d_call: TRBD1
clone_size: .
j_call: TRBJ1-1
cdr3_nt: TGCGCCAGCAGCCTGACAGGGGGGTTTAGATTAGGTGAAGCTTTCTTT
cdr3_aa: CASSLTGGFRLGEAFF

v_call: TRBV19
d_call: .
clone_size: once
j_call: TRBJ1-2
cdr3_nt: TGTGCCAGTAGTACCGGACGGATAACTAACTATGGCTACACCTTC
cdr3_aa: CASSTGRITNYGYTF

v_call: TRBV7-8
d_call: .
clone_size: .
j_call: TRBJ1-3
cdr3_nt: TGTGCCAGCAGTACCTTGGGGGACACCATATATTTT
cdr3_aa: CASSTLGDTIYF

v_call: TRBV5-6
d_call: TRBD1
clone_size: .
j_call: TRBJ2-7
cdr3_nt: TGTGCCAGCAGCTCGGGACAGGACTACGAGCAGTACTTC
cdr3_aa: CASSSGQDYEQYF

v_call: TRBV10-3
d_call: .
clone_size: .
j_call: TRBJ2-2
cdr3_nt: TGTGCCATCAATGCAGGAACGACCGGGGAGCTGTTTTTT
cdr3_aa: CAINAGTTGELFF

v_call: TRBV10-3
d_call: TRBD2
clone_size: .
j_call: TRBJ2-5
cdr3_nt: TGTGCCATCAGTGAGAAGGCGGGAGGACGAGAGACCCAGTACTTC
cdr3_aa: CAISEKAGGRETQYF

v_call: TRBV4-1
d_call: .
clone_size: .
j_call: TRBJ1-3
cdr3_nt: TGCGCCAGCAGCCAACTGCAGGCCAACTCTGGAAACACCATATATTTT
cdr3_aa: CASSQLQANSGNTIYF

v_call: TRBV19
d_call: TRBD2
clone_size: .
j_call: TRBJ2-5
cdr3_nt: TGTGCCAGTAGTATGTCTAGCGGGCGACAAGAGACCCAGTACTTC
cdr3_aa: CASSMSSGRQETQYF

v_call: TRBV30
d_call: TRBD2
clone_size: .
j_call: TRBJ2-1
cdr3_nt: TGTGCCTGGAGTGGGCTAGCGGGCAATGAGCAGTTCTTC
cdr3_aa: CAWSGLAGNEQFF

v_call: TRBV19
d_call: TRBD2
clone_size: .
j_call: TRBJ2-1
cdr3_nt: TGTGCCAGTAGTCGAGGGGGACTAGCGGGAAGTTGGGAGCAGTTCTTC
cdr3_aa: CASSRGGLAGSWEQFF

v_call: TRBV2
d_call: TRBD1
clone_size: .
j_call: TRBJ2-1
cdr3_nt: TGTGCCACCGGGACAGCGCCTTTCTCCTACAATGAGCAGTTCTTC
cdr3_aa: CATGTAPFSYNEQFF

v_call: TRBV20-1
d_call: .
clone_size: once
j_call: TRBJ2-2
cdr3_nt: TGCAGTGCTAGTAGGGGGGGCGGAAACACCGGGGAGCTGTTTTTT
cdr3_aa: CSASRGGGNTGELFF

v_call: TRBV7-9
d_call: .
clone_size: .
j_call: TRBJ1-1
cdr3_nt: TGTGCCAGCAGCTTAATGGCGGGGAACACTGAAGCTTTCTTT
cdr3_aa: CASSLMAGNTEAFF

v_call: TRBV30
d_call: TRBD1
clone_size: .
j_call: TRBJ1-1
cdr3_nt: TGTGCCTGTACCCCAGACAGGGGGAACACTGAAGCTTTCTTT
cdr3_aa: CACTPDRGNTEAFF

v_call: TRBV21-1
d_call: .
clone_size: .
j_call: TRBJ2-1
cdr3_nt: TGTGCCAGCAGCAAAGCGAGAGGCCTAGCGGTCCCCCTTTCCTACAATGAGCAGTTCTTC
cdr3_aa: CASSKARGLAVPLSYNEQFF

v_call: TRBV4-2
d_call: TRBD2
clone_size: .
j_call: TRBJ2-1
cdr3_nt: TGTGCCAGCAGCCAAGTTAGCCTCGGACTAGCGGGAGGGCCCGACAATGAGCAGTTCTTC
cdr3_aa: CASSQVSLGLAGGPDNEQFF

v_call: TRBV30
d_call: TRBD2
clone_size: .
j_call: TRBJ2-7
cdr3_nt: TGTGCCTGGAGTGTACTAGCGGGAGGGCTTGAGGCCTACGAGCAGTACTTC
cdr3_aa: CAWSVLAGGLEAYEQYF